A single sample gave rise to the 30 T cell receptor beta chains below, sequenced in a study of CD8 T cells in ankylosing spondylitis. Each CDR3 protein gets one entry after TCRdb re-called the 5' RACE reads with MiXCR. The sample has under 300,000 distinct CDR3 sequences; 9.5% to 12% are singletons. Material for sequencing was blood, either unsorted or a sorted T cell fraction (not recorded which). The source of these receptors is a male donor with ankylosing spondylitis or in good health (not recorded which).

As for this clonotype: A junction end diverges from the germline sequence, so it may reflect a read error. This sequence joins TRBV6-6 and TRBJ2-1, with a tentative D call TRBD2 (5 bases). From germline, CDR1 is MNHNY and CDR2 SVGAGI (reference sequence). The CDR3 totals 12 residues. As DNA, the CDR3 is TGTGCCAGCAGTCCCAAAGACTACCCTCAACTCTTC. This gives the protein CASSPKDYPQLF.

This clonotype was seen only a few times. The chain couples TRBV7-6 to TRBJ2-3, with 11 nucleotides matching TRBD2. V was pared by 5 bases and J by 3 bases, with 7 bases of the junction left unmatched. CDR3 length: 16 residues. Germline CDR1 SGHVS, CDR2 FNYEAQ. CDR3 in DNA: TGTGCCAGCAGCCATATAGCGGGGGGGGGAACAGATACGCAGTATTTT. It yields the protein CASSHIAGGGTDTQYF.

This clonotype was counted only a few times. The chain carries TRBV5-4 and TRBJ2-3, with 8 positions matching TRBD2. This CDR3 is 16 amino acids long. Per the germline V gene, CDR1 is SGHNT and CDR2 is YYREEE (reference sequence). Germline trimming cut 6 bases from V and 1 base from J; bases unmatched to any gene: 10. The CDR3 DNA follows: TGTGCCAGCAACTCCGACGGGGGGGTGGGCACAGATACGCAGTATTTT. It yields the protein CASNSDGGVGTDTQYF.

This clonotype was observed many times. The chain carries TRBV20-1 and TRBJ1-2; maybe TRBD1 (5 bases). This CDR3 has 15 amino acids. The V gene lost 2 bases and the J gene lost 4 bases, with 17 bases spanning the gap. From germline, CDR1 is DFQATT and CDR2 SNEGSKA (reference sequence). This CDR3 reads CSARLQELGGYGYTF. CDR3 in DNA: TGCAGTGCTAGATTACAGGAACTCGGTGGCTATGGCTACACCTTC.

The table lists this clonotype with many counts. The chain joins TRBV24-1 to TRBJ2-1; either TRBD1 or TRBD2 may fit D (5 bases each). In germline, CDR1 is KGHDR, CDR2 SFDVKD. The V end lost 3 bases, the J end lost 5 bases, and 16 bases lay between the germline ends. CDR3 size: 16 residues. CDR3 DNA sequence: TGTGCCACCAGTGATCCACGACTTGGGGACCACAATGAGCAGTTCTTC. This encodes CATSDPRLGDHNEQFF.

As to this clonotype: A much larger clone sits a single nucleotide away, making a read error possible. This chain connects TRBV11-3 to TRBJ1-1, with no clear D. The CDR3 loop spans 13 amino acids. Germline V CDR1 and CDR2: SGHNT, YENEEA. The CDR3 DNA follows: TGTGCCAGCAGCTTATCGGATAACACTGAAGCTCTCTTT. It specifies CASSLSDNTEALF.

There are a few counts of this clonotype. The chain employs TRBV5-5 and TRBJ1-5; TRBD1 matches at 7 bases. This CDR3 has 14 amino acids. Germline CDR1 SGHKS, CDR2 YYEKEE (reference sequence). Unmatched junction bases numbered 8, after V lost 4 bases and J lost 7 bases. The CDR3 nucleotides read TGTGCCAGCAGCGAGGACAGGATGCAACAGCCCCAGCATTTT. The encoded protein is CASSEDRMQQPQHF.

Many counts were recorded for this clonotype. This chain uses TRBV5-1 with TRBJ1-3; D may be TRBD1 (5 bases). Per the germline V gene, CDR1 is SGHRS and CDR2 is YFSETQ. The CDR3 totals 14 residues. Between the trimmed V and J ends, which lost 4 bases and 2 bases, there was a span of 10 bases. CDR3 sequence reads: CASSPGTAGNTIYF. The CDR3 coding sequence is TGCGCCAGCAGCCCCGGGACCGCTGGAAACACCATATATTTT.

In this sample, this clonotype turned up many times. The J gene is TRBJ1-5, the V gene TRBV6-1; 11 bases map to TRBD1. The J segment lost 9 bases and the V segment lost 6 bases, leaving 4 bases of the junction unmatched. The CDR3 contains 13 residues. Germline values: CDR1 MNHNS, CDR2 SASEGT. The CDR3 DNA sequence: TGTGCCAGCAGGGACAGGGGGCTCGGGCCCCAGCATTTT. Its protein product is CASRDRGLGPQHF.

In nucleotides, the CDR3 is TGTGCCACCAGCAGAGCTAGTCTGAGGGCAGAGACCCAGTACTTC. It translates to CATSRASLRAETQYF. The chain couples TRBV15 to TRBJ2-5; maybe TRBD2 (5 bases). The CDR3 is 15 amino acids. V dropped 1 base and J dropped 4 bases, with 13 bases sitting between them. Germline V CDR1 and CDR2: LNHNV, YYDKDF (reference sequence).

This clonotype was seen at least ten times. The CDR3, as DNA: TGTGCCAGCAGTTTAGTCTCAATCTGGGGGGCGTTAAATGAGCAGTTCTTC. Translating it yields CASSLVSIWGALNEQFF. The chain recombines TRBV12-3 or TRBV12-4 with TRBJ2-1; D assignment may be TRBD1 or TRBD2 (6 bases each). The CDR3 is made up of 17 amino acids. V lost 1 base, J lost 7 bases, and 20 bases lay in between.

This clonotype was found many times. This sequence joins TRBV5-1 and TRBJ1-2; maybe TRBD1 (6 bases). Germline V gene lookup returns CDR1 SGHRS and CDR2 YFSETQ. V was trimmed by 4 bases and J by 2 bases, leaving 21 bases between them. This CDR3 is 17 amino acids long. CDR3 DNA: TGCGCCAGCAGCCCCGAATGGGGGGCTGAGAAGAACTATGGCTACACCTTC. This translates into CASSPEWGAEKNYGYTF.

There are many counts of this clonotype. The rearrangement uses TRBV5-1 and TRBJ1-2; possibly TRBD1 for D (6 bases). The CDR3 totals 15 residues. V lost 4 bases to trimming and J lost 3 bases, with 16 bases between them. From germline, CDR1 is SGHRS and CDR2 YFSETQ. Here the CDR3 reads CASSLRDNSYYGYTF. The CDR3 DNA follows: TGCGCCAGCAGCCTACGGGACAACTCCTACTATGGCTACACCTTC.

This clonotype has more than one count but fewer than ten. The V gene is TRBV3-1, the J gene TRBJ2-5; D gene unclear. Per the germline V gene, CDR1 is LGHDT and CDR2 is YNNKEL (reference sequence). CDR3 length equals 14 residues. V was cut by 0 bases and J by 3 bases, with 8 bases left in between. CDR3 sequence reads: CASSQDVSEETQYF. In nucleotides, the CDR3 is TGTGCCAGCAGCCAAGATGTATCGGAAGAGACCCAGTACTTC.

The rearrangement uses TRBV27 and TRBJ2-7, with 11 bases aligning to TRBD1. The CDR3 is made up of 16 amino acids. J gave up 0 bases and V 6 bases, and 7 bases lay outside the gene matches. Germline V gene data show CDR1 as MNHEY and CDR2 as SMNVEV (reference sequence). The CDR3 here is CASSNIGTGGSYEQYF. CDR3 nucleotide sequence: TGTGCCAGCAGCAACATCGGGACAGGGGGCTCCTACGAGCAGTACTTC.

This clonotype was picked up many times. The chain links TRBV10-3 to TRBJ2-7; D is unclear. The V and J ends lost 0 bases and 2 bases respectively, with 11 bases between them. Germline V gives CDR1 ENHRY, CDR2 SYGVKD. This CDR3 has 15 residues. DNA of the CDR3: TGTGCCATCAGTGAGTCGGTGGGTGCTACCTACGAGCAGTACTTC. It encodes CAISESVGATYEQYF.

This clonotype came up a few times. This sequence joins TRBV2 and TRBJ2-3; D not certain. V was clipped by 1 base and J by 1 base, with 9 bases between them. This CDR3 contains 15 residues. Looked up from germline, CDR1 is SNHLY and CDR2 is FYNNEI. Written as DNA, the CDR3 is TGTGCCAGCAGTGAAGTTGGTCAGGGCACAGATACGCAGTATTTT. The encoded protein is CASSEVGQGTDTQYF.

V is TRBV7-2 and J is TRBJ2-2, with a tentative D call TRBD2 (7 bases). V was cut by 4 bases and J by 3 bases, with 15 bases left in between. The CDR3 has 16 residues. Germline V gene lookup returns CDR1 SGHTA and CDR2 FQGNSA. The CDR3 DNA reads as TGTGCCAGCAGCTCTCGGGGGGCGGCTTACACCGGGGAGCTGTTTTTT. It encodes CASSSRGAAYTGELFF. Using reference TRBV7-2 and TRBJ2-2 for the parts outside the CDR3, the full variable domain is GAGVSQSPSNKVTEKGKDVELRCDPISGHTALYWYRQSLGQGLEFLIYFQGNSAPDKSGLPSDRFSAERTGGSVSTLTIQRTQQEDSAVYLCASSSRGAAYTGELFFGEGSRLTVL.

In regard to this clonotype: Possible read error: a much larger clone is one base away. The CDR3 nucleotides read TGTGCCATACAAAAGGGGGCCCCGCATTTT. Encoded protein: CAIQKGAPHF. The chain combines TRBV25-1 with TRBJ1-5, with 7 bases matching TRBD1. This CDR3 region has 10 residues. The V segment lost 10 bases and the J segment 15 bases; nucleotides outside the gene matches: 9. Germline CDR1 reads MGHDK; CDR2 reads SYGVNS.

This clonotype was counted ten times or more. This CDR3 is CASSQVAGSGANVLTF. CDR3 in DNA: TGCGCCAGCAGCCAAGTCGCTGGCTCTGGGGCCAACGTCCTGACTTTC. The rearrangement links TRBV4-1 to TRBJ2-6, with unresolved D. With 1 base removed from V and 0 bases from J, the gap between germline ends came to 7 bases. Germline values: CDR1 MGHRA, CDR2 YSYEKL. The CDR3 contains 16 residues.

This clonotype was seen more than once but under ten times. The chain combines TRBV20-1 with TRBJ1-4, with D tentatively TRBD1 (6 bases). The CDR3 consists of 16 residues. Germline assignment: CDR1 DFQATT and CDR2 SNEGSKA (reference sequence). With 3 bases removed from V and 10 bases from J, the gap between germline ends came to 24 bases. The CDR3 loop reads CSARPRGGRPLTKLFF. The CDR3, as DNA: TGCAGTGCTAGGCCAAGGGGGGGCAGACCCCTAACAAAACTGTTTTTT.

This clonotype turned up a few times. The V call is TRBV7-8, the J call TRBJ2-7; D gene unclear. Trimming shortened V by 1 base and J by 0 bases, and 10 bases separated the two germline ends. The CDR3 totals 15 residues. Germline V gene lookup returns CDR1 SGHVS and CDR2 FQNEAQ. CDR3 DNA: TGTGCCAGCAGCTTAGTTGGCGGAAACTCCTACGAGCAGTACTTC. It translates to CASSLVGGNSYEQYF.

This clonotype showed up many times. V usage is TRBV20-1 and J usage is TRBJ2-3; D not certain. The CDR3 totals 13 residues. With 6 bases removed from V and 6 bases from J, the gap between germline ends came to 16 bases. Germline-derived CDR1 and CDR2 are DFQATT and SNEGSKA (reference sequence). For the CDR3, the DNA is TGCAGTGCCAGCGCTGCCTGGGCGGATACGCAGTATTTT. It yields the protein CSASAAWADTQYF.

The chain has TRBV5-6 and TRBJ1-2, with D tentatively TRBD1 (5 bases). Deletions cut 2 bases from V and 5 bases from J, with 16 bases between. From germline, CDR1 is SGHDT and CDR2 YYEEEE. The CDR3 has 15 residues. The DNA for the CDR3 is TGTGCCAGCAGCTTCGGAGGGGCGAAAGGGTATGGCTACACCTTC. Its translation: CASSFGGAKGYGYTF.

This clonotype was seen at least ten times. This chain uses TRBV15 with TRBJ2-5; the match to TRBD1 covers 7 bases. The CDR3 sequence is 13 residues long. Germline CDR1 and CDR2: LNHNV and YYDKDF (reference sequence). Germline trimming cut 5 bases from V and 7 bases from J; bases unmatched to any gene: 7. The CDR3 loop reads CATSEGAERTQYF. DNA for the CDR3: TGTGCCACCAGCGAGGGGGCCGAGCGGACCCAGTACTTC. Variable domain in full (rest from reference TRBV15 and TRBJ2-5): DAMVIQNPRYQVTQFGKPVTLSCSQTLNHNVMYWYQQKSSQAPKLLFHYYDKDFNNEADTPDNFQSRRPNTSFCFLDIRSPGLGDTAMYLCATSEGAERTQYFGPGTRLLVL.

This clonotype was counted at least ten times. The genes are TRBV12-3 or TRBV12-4 and TRBJ2-7; D remains ambiguous. Trimming left V 5 bases short and J 2 bases short, with 10 bases between. CDR3 length: 13 amino acids. The CDR3 DNA reads TGTGCCAGCAGTGACGGACGGACCTACGAGCAGTACTTC. It is translated as CASSDGRTYEQYF.

Only a few counts were recorded for this clonotype. The chain recombines TRBV7-8 with TRBJ2-3; TRBD1 agrees at 11 bases. After removal of 4 bases from V and 4 bases from J, the junction contained 4 bases not matched to a gene. The CDR3 extends over 15 amino acids. Germline-derived CDR1 and CDR2 are SGHVS and FQNEAQ. CDR3 sequence (DNA): TGTGCCAGCAGCTCTGGGACAGGGGGTCCAGATACGCAGTATTTT. This translates into CASSSGTGGPDTQYF.

This clonotype was detected many times. The chain is built from TRBV20-1 and TRBJ1-1, with TRBD1 matching over 8 bases. This CDR3 comprises 12 residues. J lost 3 bases, V lost 3 bases, and 0 bases had no gene match. From germline, CDR1 is DFQATT and CDR2 SNEGSKA (reference sequence). The CDR3 DNA is TGCAGTGCTAGGACAGGGGACACTGAAGCTTTCTTT. Residues: CSARTGDTEAFF.

This clonotype has just a few counts. The chain combines TRBV2 with TRBJ1-2; D is unresolved. Germline V gives CDR1 SNHLY, CDR2 FYNNEI. Trimming took off 6 bases at V and 6 bases at J, with 11 bases between the two ends. The CDR3 runs to 12 residues. CDR3 in DNA: TGTGCCAGCAGGGATCTATCGGATGGCTACACCTTC. Its translation is CASRDLSDGYTF.

This clonotype turned up a few times. This rearrangement joins TRBV4-1 to TRBJ2-1; TRBD2 is a possible D gene (7 bases). With 8 bases removed from V and 5 bases from J, the gap between germline ends came to 16 bases. CDR1 and CDR2 (germline): MGHRA, YSYEKL. The CDR3 has 14 residues. CDR3 in amino acids: CASGPAGANNEQFF. The CDR3 nucleotides read TGCGCCAGCGGACCGGCGGGGGCGAACAATGAGCAGTTCTTC.